These T cell receptor beta chains were read from a single sample in a study of blood T cell repertoires in COVID-19. The method was immunoSEQ multiplex PCR; TCRdb's version includes in-frame clones alone and lacks a portion of them. Found here are nearly 70,000 clones, about nine tenths of them singletons; the top ten hold about 6.4%. Sequencing was carried out using peripheral blood. The receptors originated from a woman in her 70s with acute or convalescent COVID-19. CDR3s include the opening cysteine and the closing phenylalanine or tryptophan. A D gene is named only where the DNA matches it firmly. Expanded clones are given a class, and other clones once, few, many or no size at all.

CDR3aa: CASSSKLMNTEAFF; v_gene: TRBV27; abundance: -; j_gene: TRBJ1-1; d_gene: -
CDR3aa: CASTQGNEAFF; v_gene: TRBV28; abundance: -; j_gene: TRBJ1-1; d_gene: -
CDR3aa: CASSLGGDYNEQFF; v_gene: TRBV7-8; abundance: -; j_gene: TRBJ2-1; d_gene: -
CDR3aa: CASSAPQPGQHTYEQYF; v_gene: TRBV9; abundance: -; j_gene: TRBJ2-7; d_gene: TRBD1
CDR3aa: CASSLMRVGTGELFF; v_gene: TRBV7-2; abundance: -; j_gene: TRBJ2-2; d_gene: -
CDR3aa: CATSRAPGAGANVLTF; v_gene: TRBV15; abundance: -; j_gene: TRBJ2-6; d_gene: -
CDR3aa: CASSDLGGQPYEQYF; v_gene: TRBV6-4; abundance: -; j_gene: TRBJ2-7; d_gene: TRBD1
CDR3aa: CASSPLAGGPHEQYF; v_gene: TRBV11-2; abundance: once; j_gene: TRBJ2-7; d_gene: TRBD2
CDR3aa: CSVGLAGVEQFF; v_gene: TRBV29-1; abundance: -; j_gene: TRBJ2-1; d_gene: TRBD2
CDR3aa: CASSIGGGTGLGTGELFF; v_gene: TRBV9; abundance: -; j_gene: TRBJ2-2; d_gene: -
CDR3aa: CASSAYPQGNQGGYTF; v_gene: TRBV27; abundance: -; j_gene: TRBJ1-2; d_gene: TRBD1
CDR3aa: CASSLDRRTYEQYF; v_gene: TRBV28; abundance: -; j_gene: TRBJ2-7; d_gene: TRBD1
CDR3aa: CASSLVTGGGNTIYF; v_gene: TRBV28; abundance: once; j_gene: TRBJ1-3; d_gene: TRBD1
CDR3aa: CASSGGPGQGSFGYGYTF; v_gene: TRBV6-1; abundance: -; j_gene: TRBJ1-2; d_gene: TRBD1
CDR3aa: CASSPGQLAGYTF; v_gene: TRBV28; abundance: -; j_gene: TRBJ1-2; d_gene: -
CDR3aa: CASSVGLTPSYEQYF; v_gene: TRBV2; abundance: -; j_gene: TRBJ2-7; d_gene: -
CDR3aa: CASSLGLAGGNTGELFF; v_gene: TRBV7-2; abundance: -; j_gene: TRBJ2-2; d_gene: TRBD2
CDR3aa: CASSQDKGAAGVNEQFF; v_gene: TRBV4-1; abundance: -; j_gene: TRBJ2-1; d_gene: TRBD2
CDR3aa: CASGHGQFQPQHF; v_gene: TRBV12-5; abundance: -; j_gene: TRBJ1-5; d_gene: -
CDR3aa: CASSQFPTEAFF; v_gene: TRBV3-1/TRBV3-2; abundance: once; j_gene: TRBJ1-1; d_gene: -
CDR3aa: CATSGLQGNGYTF; v_gene: TRBV24-1; abundance: -; j_gene: TRBJ1-2; d_gene: -
CDR3aa: CASSPTTSGRTYNEQFF; v_gene: TRBV5-8; abundance: -; j_gene: TRBJ2-1; d_gene: TRBD2
CDR3aa: CAWSGQGYEQYF; v_gene: TRBV30; abundance: -; j_gene: TRBJ2-7; d_gene: -
CDR3aa: CASSRGGLLYGYTF; v_gene: TRBV18; abundance: -; j_gene: TRBJ1-2; d_gene: -
CDR3aa: CASSQGTGGTYEQYF; v_gene: TRBV4-1; abundance: few; j_gene: TRBJ2-7; d_gene: -
CDR3aa: CASRAGGTGGYNEQFF; v_gene: TRBV3-1/TRBV3-2; abundance: -; j_gene: TRBJ2-1; d_gene: TRBD1
CDR3aa: CASRGGPSDTDTQYF; v_gene: TRBV6-6; abundance: medium-sized; j_gene: TRBJ2-3; d_gene: -
CDR3aa: CASRGRQNTEAFF; v_gene: TRBV5-4; abundance: -; j_gene: TRBJ1-1; d_gene: -